This is a list of T cell receptor beta chains from one sample in a study of blood T cell repertoires in COVID-19. Sequenced by immunoSEQ multiplex PCR; TCRdb stores in-frame clones only, minus some. The profile shows 150,000 or so clones, around 93% of them singletons. Specimen: peripheral blood. The receptor source for this set is a woman aged 45 to 65 with acute or convalescent COVID-19. Both conserved end residues are part of each CDR3. The D gene is left open where the match is weak. The size entry is marked missing in some rows and otherwise reads once, few, many or a size class.

v_call	j_call	clone_size	d_call	cdr3_aa	cdr3_nt
TRBV7-3	TRBJ2-2	-	-	CASSLNPNTGELFF	TGTGCCAGCAGCTTAAATCCTAACACCGGGGAGCTGTTTTTT
TRBV13	TRBJ2-3	-	-	CASSLSAIAETDTQYF	TGTGCCAGCAGCTTATCGGCGATAGCGGAGACAGATACGCAGTATTTT
TRBV2	TRBJ2-1	-	-	CASSGSPYQFF	TGTGCCAGCAGTGGAAGCCCCTACCAGTTCTTC
TRBV6-2/TRBV6-3	TRBJ2-7	-	-	CASSYQLSQGLSYEQYF	TGTGCCAGCAGTTATCAACTGTCACAGGGTCTCTCCTACGAGCAGTACTTC
TRBV7-9	TRBJ2-6	-	-	CASSPRAGVGANVLTF	TGTGCCAGCAGCCCCCGGGCAGGGGTTGGGGCCAACGTCCTGACTTTC
TRBV2	TRBJ1-1	-	TRBD1	CASSDRGLTEAFF	TGTGCCAGCAGTGACAGGGGGCTTACTGAAGCTTTCTTT
TRBV19	TRBJ1-2	-	-	CASSPGAWGTYGYTF	TGTGCCAGTAGTCCCGGAGCTTGGGGCACCTATGGCTACACCTTC
TRBV9	TRBJ1-2	-	TRBD1	CASSVGQGAMYGYTF	TGTGCCAGCAGTGTGGGGCAGGGGGCAATGTATGGCTACACCTTC
TRBV28	TRBJ1-2	-	-	CASSLVQTNYGYTF	TGTGCCAGCAGTTTAGTACAGACTAACTATGGCTACACCTTC
TRBV4-1	TRBJ2-5	-	-	CASSQDQRAEETQYF	TGCGCCAGCAGCCAAGACCAGCGGGCCGAAGAGACCCAGTACTTC
TRBV3-1/TRBV3-2	TRBJ2-5	-	TRBD2	CASRASGSYQETQYF	TGTGCCAGCAGAGCTAGCGGGTCGTACCAAGAGACCCAGTACTTC
TRBV6-5	TRBJ1-6	-	-	CASSYTQDRSNSPLHF	TGTGCCAGCAGTTACACCCAAGACAGGAGTAATTCACCCCTCCACTTT
TRBV4-3	TRBJ2-1	-	-	CASSQDLPALGVWDNEQFF	TGCGCCAGCAGCCAAGATCTGCCAGCTTTAGGGGTGTGGGACAATGAGCAGTTCTTC
TRBV21-1	TRBJ1-5	-	-	CASSKGPAVRLDRGLLSNQPQHF	TGTGCCAGCAGCAAAGGGCCCGCAGTACGGCTGGACAGGGGGCTACTTAGCAATCAGCCCCAGCATTTT
TRBV30	TRBJ1-5	-	-	CAWSAQGNQPQHF	TGTGCCTGGAGTGCTCAGGGGAATCAGCCCCAGCATTTT
TRBV6-5	TRBJ1-2	-	TRBD1	CASRTTGQGDGGYTF	TGTGCCAGCAGGACGACGGGACAGGGGGACGGTGGCTACACCTTC
TRBV6-1	TRBJ1-1	once	-	CASSEWGQNTEAFF	TGTGCCAGCAGTGAATGGGGACAGAACACTGAAGCTTTCTTT
TRBV28	TRBJ2-2	-	TRBD2	CASTFQRIAGGTGELFF	TGTGCCAGCACCTTCCAGCGGATAGCGGGAGGAACCGGGGAGCTGTTTTTT
TRBV30	TRBJ1-5	-	TRBD1	CAWSSGQGSQPQHF	TGTGCCTGGAGTTCGGGACAGGGAAGTCAGCCCCAGCATTTT
TRBV27	TRBJ1-2	-	-	CATPDPGLGRNYGYTF	TGTGCCACCCCGGATCCGGGGTTGGGGAGGAACTATGGCTACACCTTC
TRBV18	TRBJ1-4	-	-	CASSPSGAEKLFF	TGTGCCAGCTCACCGTCAGGTGCTGAAAAACTGTTTTTT
TRBV19	TRBJ1-1	-	-	CASTHGGGKAFF	TGTGCCAGTACCCATGGGGGGGGCAAAGCTTTCTTT
TRBV28	TRBJ2-1	-	-	CASRAISTSHNEQFF	TGTGCCAGCAGAGCGATCAGTACATCCCACAATGAGCAGTTCTTC
TRBV5-1	TRBJ1-4	-	TRBD1	CASSMTGLANEKLFF	TGCGCCAGCAGCATGACAGGGTTAGCTAATGAAAAACTGTTTTTT
TRBV18	TRBJ1-6	-	-	CASSPNQGNNSPLHF	TGTGCCAGCTCACCAAATCAGGGCAATAATTCACCCCTCCACTTT
TRBV4-2	TRBJ2-1	-	TRBD2	CASSQELAGVNEQFF	TGTGCCAGCAGCCAAGAGCTAGCGGGCGTAAATGAGCAGTTCTTC
TRBV28	TRBJ1-2	-	TRBD1	CASSLGQASYGYTF	TGTGCCAGCAGTTTGGGACAGGCATCCTATGGCTACACCTTC
TRBV28	TRBJ1-1	-	-	CASSLHRVNTEAFF	TGTGCCAGCAGTTTGCATCGCGTGAACACTGAAGCTTTCTTT
TRBV11-2	TRBJ1-4	-	-	CASSPHPTGTEKLFF	TGTGCCAGCAGCCCTCACCCCACAGGGACGGAAAAACTGTTTTTT
TRBV7-2	TRBJ1-5	-	TRBD1	CASSLGTGGINQPQHF	TGTGCCAGCAGCTTGGGGACAGGGGGGATCAATCAGCCCCAGCATTTT
TRBV7-8	TRBJ1-1	-	TRBD1	CASSVKQGARNTEAFF	TGTGCCAGCAGCGTCAAACAGGGGGCAAGGAACACTGAAGCTTTCTTT
TRBV7-9	TRBJ2-1	-	-	CASSPGGRVTNEQFF	TGTGCCAGCAGCCCCGGGGGGCGGGTGACCAATGAGCAGTTCTTC
TRBV6-5	TRBJ1-1	-	TRBD1	CASRLDRETEAFF	TGTGCCAGCAGACTCGACAGGGAAACTGAAGCTTTCTTT
TRBV13	TRBJ1-3	-	-	CASSLGRVTSGNTIYF	TGTGCCAGCAGCTTAGGCCGGGTTACCTCTGGAAACACCATATATTTT
TRBV7-2	TRBJ2-7	-	TRBD2	CASSLGLARQYF	TGTGCCAGCAGCTTGGGACTAGCTCGGCAGTACTTC
TRBV12-1	TRBJ1-5	-	-	CASSRGRDRVSQPQHF	TGTGCCAGCAGCAGGGGCCGGGACAGGGTATCGCAGCCCCAGCATTTT
TRBV3-1/TRBV3-2	TRBJ1-4	-	TRBD1	CASSQQGAGEKLFF	TGTGCCAGCAGCCAACAGGGGGCCGGTGAAAAACTGTTTTTT
TRBV7-2	TRBJ1-6	-	TRBD1	CASSLSPQGGNSPLHF	TGTGCCAGCAGCTTATCCCCACAGGGGGGTAATTCACCCCTCCACTTT
TRBV7-8	TRBJ1-5	-	TRBD1	CATARDRRLSNQPQHF	TGTGCCACCGCTAGGGACAGAAGACTCAGCAATCAGCCCCAGCATTTT
TRBV30	TRBJ2-7	-	-	CASTRPKRGLEQYF	TGTGCCTCTACAAGACCAAAAAGGGGTCTTGAGCAGTACTTC
TRBV3-1/TRBV3-2	TRBJ2-7	-	TRBD2	CASSQPGLAVYEQYF	TGTGCCAGCAGCCAGCCGGGACTAGCGGTCTACGAGCAGTACTTC
TRBV7-2	TRBJ1-2	once	-	CASSHNPVGGYGYTF	TGTGCCAGCAGCCACAATCCTGTGGGGGGATATGGCTACACCTTC
TRBV5-4	TRBJ2-7	-	TRBD1	CASSSGTGGFYEQYF	TGTGCCAGCAGCTCCGGGACAGGGGGCTTCTACGAGCAGTACTTC
TRBV5-4	TRBJ1-2	-	-	CASSQGSGGTNYGYTF	TGTGCCAGCAGCCAGGGCTCCGGGGGTACTAACTATGGCTACACCTTC
TRBV9	TRBJ1-6	-	TRBD1	CASSLQGQDSPLHF	TGTGCCAGCAGCCTACAGGGGCAGGATTCACCCCTCCACTTT
TRBV28	TRBJ1-1	few	TRBD1	CASRTTGGRTEAFF	TGTGCCAGCAGGACCACAGGGGGTAGGACTGAAGCTTTCTTT
TRBV7-2	TRBJ2-5	-	TRBD1	CASSDRRTGETQYF	TGTGCCAGCAGCGATCGGAGGACAGGGGAGACCCAGTACTTC
TRBV29-1	TRBJ2-7	-	TRBD1	CSVEGGQGAEEQYF	TGCAGCGTTGAGGGGGGACAGGGGGCTGAAGAGCAGTACTTC
TRBV5-1	TRBJ2-3	-	TRBD2	CASSWGPAGVGTDTQYF	TGCGCCAGCAGCTGGGGTCCGGCGGGGGTTGGCACAGATACGCAGTATTTT
TRBV11-2	TRBJ2-7	-	-	CASSSQTVYSYEQYF	TGTGCCAGCAGCTCCCAGACAGTCTACTCCTACGAGCAGTACTTC
TRBV25-1	TRBJ2-7	few	-	CASSKQGSYEQYF	TGTGCCAGCAGTAAACAGGGATCCTACGAGCAGTACTTC